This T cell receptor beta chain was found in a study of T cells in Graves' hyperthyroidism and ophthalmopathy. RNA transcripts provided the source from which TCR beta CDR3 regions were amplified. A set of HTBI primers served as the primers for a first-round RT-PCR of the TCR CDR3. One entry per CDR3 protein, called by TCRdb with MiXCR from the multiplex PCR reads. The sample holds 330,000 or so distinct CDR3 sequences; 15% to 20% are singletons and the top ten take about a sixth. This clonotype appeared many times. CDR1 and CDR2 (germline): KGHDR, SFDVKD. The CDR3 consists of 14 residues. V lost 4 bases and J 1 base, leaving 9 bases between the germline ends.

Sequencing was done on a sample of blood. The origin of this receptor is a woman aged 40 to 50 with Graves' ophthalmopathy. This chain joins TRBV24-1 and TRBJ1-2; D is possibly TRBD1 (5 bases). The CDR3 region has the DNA TGTGCCACCAGTGAGGGACGGCTTAACTATGGCTACACCTTC. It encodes CATSEGRLNYGYTF.